The T cell receptor beta chain under discussion was sequenced for a study of cytomegalovirus exposure and HLA in healthy donors. In the study overall: The 120 validation repertoires were produced on the same platform as the 670 or so repertoires of the first cohort. This was reported in a later analysis.

The method was immunoSEQ multiplex PCR; TCRdb's version includes in-frame clones alone and lacks a portion of them. The sample yields some 130,000 clones, about 94% seen once. This clone was recorded only once. The antigen is unknown. The V gene lost 5 bases and the J gene lost 4 bases, with 11 bases spanning the gap. This CDR3 is 13 amino acids long. Germline loops: CDR1 MDHEN, CDR2 SYDVKM. Overall study results and limits: Researchers catalogued around 150 TCR beta chains as cytomegalovirus-associated. That first-cohort TCR clusters tended to co-occur in the 120 or so validation repertoires was found in a later analysis. Cytomegalovirus status, reportedly, was diagnosed with high specificity and sensitivity by the classifier.

This sequence originates from a man aged 18 to 30 in good health and CMV-seropositive. The material sequenced was PBMCs. The V gene is TRBV28, the J gene TRBJ1-2; a possible D gene is TRBD1 (5 bases). CDR3 in amino acids: CASSNGHTYGYTF. CDR3 bases: TGTGCCAGCAGTAACGGACACACCTATGGCTACACCTTC.